Below are 5 T cell receptor beta chains sequenced from a single sample in a study of T cells in Graves' hyperthyroidism and ophthalmopathy. From RNA transcripts, TCR beta CDR3 regions were amplified. A set of HTBI primers served as the primers for a first-round RT-PCR of the TCR CDR3. Each CDR3 protein is one row after TCRdb ran MiXCR on the multiplex PCR reads. Altogether 300,000 to 450,000 distinct CDR3 sequences are present, 14% being singletons, with the ten largest covering around 19%. The sequencing input was blood. The receptors shown here come from a woman in her thirties with Graves' ophthalmopathy.

The chain joins TRBV19 to TRBJ1-6; D unresolved. The CDR3 length is 13 residues. Germline loops: CDR1 LNHDA, CDR2 SQIVND (reference sequence). Trimming pared 6 bases from V and 9 bases from J, leaving 12 bases between. The CDR3 region is CASSLLGPSPLHF. CDR3 nucleotides: TGTGCCAGTAGCCTTCTAGGGCCTTCACCCCTCCACTTT.

The chain couples TRBV19 to TRBJ1-5; no definite D call. The germline V gene encodes CDR1 LNHDA and CDR2 SQIVND (reference sequence). This CDR3 spans 16 amino acids. The V end was cut by 6 bases, the J end by 2 bases, with 17 bases between. The CDR3 spells CASRAGIRSRNQPQHF. CDR3 nucleotide sequence: TGTGCCAGTAGGGCCGGGATCAGGTCTCGCAATCAGCCCCAGCATTTT.

This clonotype was observed many times. V is TRBV10-3 and J is TRBJ2-3, with 7 bases lining up with TRBD2. V shed 2 bases and J 3 bases; nucleotides not matched to a gene: 8. There are 16 residues in the CDR3. Per germline, CDR1 ENHRY and CDR2 SYGVKD. The CDR3 sequence: CAISEPRVGGTDTQYF. CDR3 in DNA: TGTGCCATCAGTGAGCCCCGAGTGGGGGGGACAGATACGCAGTATTTT.

This chain joins TRBV29-1 and TRBJ1-2; 9 nucleotides align to TRBD1. CDR1 is SQVTM and CDR2 is ANQGSEA in the germline V gene. This CDR3 region has 11 residues. Unmatched junction bases numbered 7, after V lost 7 bases and J lost 10 bases. The CDR3 region is CSGDRVKYYTF. DNA for the CDR3: TGCAGCGGGGACAGGGTGAAATACTACACCTTC.

Ten or more counts support this clonotype. This chain connects TRBV20-1 to TRBJ2-7, with D perhaps given as TRBD1 or TRBD2 (6 bases each). Germline V gene data show CDR1 as DFQATT and CDR2 as SNEGSKA (reference sequence). CDR3 length: 18 residues. The germline V and J ends were trimmed by 6 bases and 0 bases, with 27 bases remaining between them. CDR3 residues: CSAKIGVSGALYSYEQYF. For the CDR3, the DNA is TGCAGTGCCAAAATAGGGGTGTCGGGGGCCCTTTACTCCTACGAGCAGTACTTC.